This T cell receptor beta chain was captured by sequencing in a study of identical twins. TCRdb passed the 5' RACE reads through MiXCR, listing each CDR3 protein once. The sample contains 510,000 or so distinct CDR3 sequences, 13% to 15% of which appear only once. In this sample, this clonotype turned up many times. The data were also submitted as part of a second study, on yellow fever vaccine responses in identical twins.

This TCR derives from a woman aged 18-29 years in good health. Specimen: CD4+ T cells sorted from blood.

The CDR3 here is CATSDPDQPQHF. CDR3 bases: TGTGCCACCAGTGATCCAGATCAGCCCCAGCATTTT. The chain couples TRBV24-1 to TRBJ1-5; unclear D gene. CDR1 is KGHDR, CDR2 SFDVKD, per germline. The CDR3 is made up of 12 amino acids. With 3 bases removed from V and 5 bases from J, the gap between germline ends came to 4 bases.